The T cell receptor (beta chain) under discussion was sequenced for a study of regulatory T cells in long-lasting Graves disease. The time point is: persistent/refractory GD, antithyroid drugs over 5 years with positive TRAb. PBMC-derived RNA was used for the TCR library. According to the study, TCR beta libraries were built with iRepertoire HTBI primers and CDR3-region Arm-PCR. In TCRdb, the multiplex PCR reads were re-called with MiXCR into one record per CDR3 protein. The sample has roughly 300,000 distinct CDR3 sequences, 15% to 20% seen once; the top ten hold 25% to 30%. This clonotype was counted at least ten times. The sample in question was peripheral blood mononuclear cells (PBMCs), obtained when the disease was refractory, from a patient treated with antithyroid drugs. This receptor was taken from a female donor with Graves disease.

In DNA form, the CDR3 reads TGTGCCTGGAGTGGTGGGCTCGGGTATGGCTACACCTTC. The encoded protein is CAWSGGLGYGYTF. The V gene is TRBV30, the J gene TRBJ1-2; the D is unclear. Germline CDR1 reads GTSNPN; CDR2 reads SVGIG (reference sequence). The CDR3 loop spans 13 amino acids. V was trimmed by 1 base and J by 5 bases, leaving 11 bases between them.